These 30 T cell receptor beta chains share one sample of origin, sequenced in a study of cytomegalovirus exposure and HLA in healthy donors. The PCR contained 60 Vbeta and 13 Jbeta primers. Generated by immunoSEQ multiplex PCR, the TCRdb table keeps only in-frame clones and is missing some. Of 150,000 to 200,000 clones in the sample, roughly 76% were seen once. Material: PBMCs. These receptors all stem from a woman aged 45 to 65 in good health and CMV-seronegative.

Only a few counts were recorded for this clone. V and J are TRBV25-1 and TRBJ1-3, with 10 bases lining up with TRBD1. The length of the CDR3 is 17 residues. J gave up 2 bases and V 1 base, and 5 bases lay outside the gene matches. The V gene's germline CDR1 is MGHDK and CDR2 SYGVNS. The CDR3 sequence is CASSEFRQGAAGNTIYF. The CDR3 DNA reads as TGTGCCAGCAGTGAATTTAGACAGGGGGCAGCTGGAAACACCATATATTTT.

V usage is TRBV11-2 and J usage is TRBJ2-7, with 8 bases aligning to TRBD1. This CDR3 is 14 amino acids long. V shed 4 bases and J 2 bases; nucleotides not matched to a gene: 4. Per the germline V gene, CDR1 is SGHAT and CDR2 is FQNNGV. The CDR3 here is CASSSGTGPYEQYF. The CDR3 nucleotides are TGTGCCAGCAGCTCCGGGACAGGCCCCTACGAGCAGTACTTC.

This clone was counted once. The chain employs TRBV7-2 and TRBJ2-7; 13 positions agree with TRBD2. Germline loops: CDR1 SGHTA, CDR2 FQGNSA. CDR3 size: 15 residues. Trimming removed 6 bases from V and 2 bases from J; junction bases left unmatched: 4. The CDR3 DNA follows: TGTGCCAGCAGAAGGGGGACTAGCGGGGCCTACGAGCAGTACTTC. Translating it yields CASRRGTSGAYEQYF.

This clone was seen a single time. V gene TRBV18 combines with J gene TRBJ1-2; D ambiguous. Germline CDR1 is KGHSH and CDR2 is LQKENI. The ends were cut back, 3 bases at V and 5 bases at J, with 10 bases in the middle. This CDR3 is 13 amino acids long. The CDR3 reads CASSPGEGYGYTF. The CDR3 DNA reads TGTGCCAGCTCACCCGGGGAGGGATATGGCTACACCTTC.

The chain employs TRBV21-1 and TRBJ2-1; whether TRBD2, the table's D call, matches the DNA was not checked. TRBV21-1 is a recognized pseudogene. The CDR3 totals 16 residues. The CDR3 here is CASSKSGGGDYNEQFF. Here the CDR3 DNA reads TGTGCCAGCAGCAAATCAGGCGGGGGAGATTACAATGAGCAGTTCTTC.

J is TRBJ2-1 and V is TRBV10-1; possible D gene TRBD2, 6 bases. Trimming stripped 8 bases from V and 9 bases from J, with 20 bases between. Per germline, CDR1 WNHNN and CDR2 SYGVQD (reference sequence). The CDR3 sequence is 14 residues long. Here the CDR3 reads CASQFLCGAGEQFF. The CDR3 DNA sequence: TGCGCCAGCCAATTCCTCTGCGGGGCGGGTGAGCAGTTCTTC.

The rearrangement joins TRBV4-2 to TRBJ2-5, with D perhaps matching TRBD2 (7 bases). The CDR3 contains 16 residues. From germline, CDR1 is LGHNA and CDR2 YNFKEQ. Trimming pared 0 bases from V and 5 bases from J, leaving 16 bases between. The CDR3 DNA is TGTGCCAGCAGCCAAGATTTCGCGGGGGCCGAGGAGACCCAGTACTTC. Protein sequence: CASSQDFAGAEETQYF.

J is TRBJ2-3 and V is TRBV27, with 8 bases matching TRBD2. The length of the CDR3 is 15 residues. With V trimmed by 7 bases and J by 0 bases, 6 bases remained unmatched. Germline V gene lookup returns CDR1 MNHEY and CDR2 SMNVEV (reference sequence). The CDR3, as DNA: TGTGCCAGCAAAGCGGGGGCCACTAGCACAGATACGCAGTATTTT. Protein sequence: CASKAGATSTDTQYF.

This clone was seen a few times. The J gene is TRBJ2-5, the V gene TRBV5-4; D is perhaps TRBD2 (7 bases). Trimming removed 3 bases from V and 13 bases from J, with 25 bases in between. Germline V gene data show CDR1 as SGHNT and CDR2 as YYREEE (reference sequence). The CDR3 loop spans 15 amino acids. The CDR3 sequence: CASSYDWTAGLPWYF. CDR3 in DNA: TGTGCCAGCAGCTACGACTGGACAGCGGGGTTGCCGTGGTACTTC.

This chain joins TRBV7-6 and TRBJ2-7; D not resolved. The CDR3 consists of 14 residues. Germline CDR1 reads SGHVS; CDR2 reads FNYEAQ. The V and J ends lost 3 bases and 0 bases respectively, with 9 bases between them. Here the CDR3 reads CASSFTRYSYEQYF. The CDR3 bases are TGTGCCAGCAGCTTTACGAGGTACTCCTACGAGCAGTACTTC.

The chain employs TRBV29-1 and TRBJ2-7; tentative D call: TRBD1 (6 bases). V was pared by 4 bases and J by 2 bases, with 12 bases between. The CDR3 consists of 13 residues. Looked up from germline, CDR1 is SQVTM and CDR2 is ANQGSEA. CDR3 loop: CSVVRPGAYEQYF. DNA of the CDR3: TGCAGCGTTGTAAGGCCAGGGGCCTACGAGCAGTACTTC.

In DNA, the CDR3 is TGTGCCAGCAGCTCCTCGCGGACAGGGCCTTACTCTGGGGCCAACGTCCTGACTTTC. It translates to CASSSSRTGPYSGANVLTF. This chain links TRBV11-2 with TRBJ2-6; 8 bases line up with TRBD1. The germline V gene has CDR1 SGHAT and CDR2 FQNNGV. V lost 4 bases to trimming and J lost 0 bases; unmatched junction nucleotides: 11. This CDR3 has 19 residues. Looking up the rest from reference TRBV11-2 and TRBJ2-6 gives the full variable domain: EAGVAQSPRYKIIEKRQSVAFWCNPISGHATLYWYQQILGQGPKLLIQFQNNGVVDDSQLPKDRFSAERLKGVDSTLKIQPAKLEDSAVYLCASSSSRTGPYSGANVLTFGAGSRLTVL.

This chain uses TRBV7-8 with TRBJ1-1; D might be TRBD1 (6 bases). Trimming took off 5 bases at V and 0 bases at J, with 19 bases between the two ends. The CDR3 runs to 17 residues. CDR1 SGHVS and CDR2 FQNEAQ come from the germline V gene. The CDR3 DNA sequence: TGTGCCAGCAGCCCAACTCTAAGGCACAGGGTGAACACTGAAGCTTTCTTT. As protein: CASSPTLRHRVNTEAFF.

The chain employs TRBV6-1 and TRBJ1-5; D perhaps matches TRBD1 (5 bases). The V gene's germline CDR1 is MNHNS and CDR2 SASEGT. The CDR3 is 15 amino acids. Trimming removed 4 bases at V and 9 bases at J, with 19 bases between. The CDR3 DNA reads TGTGCCAGCAGTGCTTACAGGAGCGCGATCACGCCCCAGCATTTT. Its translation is CASSAYRSAITPQHF.

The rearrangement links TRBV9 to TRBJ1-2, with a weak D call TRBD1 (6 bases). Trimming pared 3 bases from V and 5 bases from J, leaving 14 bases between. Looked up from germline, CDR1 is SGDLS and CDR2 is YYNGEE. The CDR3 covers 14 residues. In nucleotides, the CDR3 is TGTGCCAGCAGCGACCCATCGGACAGTTATGGCTACACCTTC. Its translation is CASSDPSDSYGYTF. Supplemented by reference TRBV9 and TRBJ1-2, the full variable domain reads DSGVTQTPKHLITATGQRVTLRCSPRSGDLSVYWYQQSLDQGLQFLIQYYNGEERAKGNILERFSAQQFPDLHSELNLSSLELGDSALYFCASSDPSDSYGYTFGSGTRLTVV.

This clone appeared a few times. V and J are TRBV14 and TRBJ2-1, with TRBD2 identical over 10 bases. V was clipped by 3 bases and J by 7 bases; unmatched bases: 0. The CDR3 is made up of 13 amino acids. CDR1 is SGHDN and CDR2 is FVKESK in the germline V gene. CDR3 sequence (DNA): TGTGCCAGCAGCCAGGGACTAGCGAATGAGCAGTTCTTC. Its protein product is CASSQGLANEQFF.

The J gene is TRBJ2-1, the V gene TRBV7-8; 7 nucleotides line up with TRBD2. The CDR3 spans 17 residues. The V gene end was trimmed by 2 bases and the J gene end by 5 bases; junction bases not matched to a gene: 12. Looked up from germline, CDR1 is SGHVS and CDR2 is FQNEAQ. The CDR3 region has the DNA TGTGCCAGCAGCTTATTGGGGGGAGGGTATGGAAACAATGAGCAGTTCTTC. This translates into CASSLLGGGYGNNEQFF.

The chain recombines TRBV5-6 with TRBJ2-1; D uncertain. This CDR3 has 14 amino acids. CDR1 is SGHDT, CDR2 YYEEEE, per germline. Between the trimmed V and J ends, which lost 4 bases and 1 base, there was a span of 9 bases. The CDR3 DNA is TGTGCCAGCAGCCGCGGTGGGTCCTACAATGAGCAGTTCTTC. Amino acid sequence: CASSRGGSYNEQFF.

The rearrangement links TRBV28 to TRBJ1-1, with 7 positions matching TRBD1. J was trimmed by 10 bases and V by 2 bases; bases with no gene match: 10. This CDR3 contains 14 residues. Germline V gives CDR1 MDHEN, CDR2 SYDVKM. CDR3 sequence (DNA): TGTGCCAGCAGTTTAAGCAGGGGGAATTTTGGAGCTTTCTTT. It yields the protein CASSLSRGNFGAFF.

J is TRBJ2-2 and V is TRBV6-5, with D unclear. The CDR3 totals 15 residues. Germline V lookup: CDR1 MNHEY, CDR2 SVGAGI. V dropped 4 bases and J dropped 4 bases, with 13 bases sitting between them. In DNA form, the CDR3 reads TGTGCCAGCAGTTCCCGATACTCGGGCACCGGGGAGCTGTTTTTT. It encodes CASSSRYSGTGELFF.

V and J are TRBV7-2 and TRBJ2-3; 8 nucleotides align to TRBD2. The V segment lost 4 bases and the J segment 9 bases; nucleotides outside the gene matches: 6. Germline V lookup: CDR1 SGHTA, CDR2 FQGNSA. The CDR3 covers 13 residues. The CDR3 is CASSSRASGTQYF. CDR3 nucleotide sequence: TGTGCCAGCAGCTCGAGGGCTAGCGGGACGCAGTATTTT.

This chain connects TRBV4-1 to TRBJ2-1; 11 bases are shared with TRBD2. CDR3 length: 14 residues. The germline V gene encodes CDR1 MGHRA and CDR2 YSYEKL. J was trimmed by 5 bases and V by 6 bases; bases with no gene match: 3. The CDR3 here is CASRRLAGNNEQFF. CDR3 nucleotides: TGCGCCAGCAGGAGACTAGCGGGAAACAATGAGCAGTTCTTC.

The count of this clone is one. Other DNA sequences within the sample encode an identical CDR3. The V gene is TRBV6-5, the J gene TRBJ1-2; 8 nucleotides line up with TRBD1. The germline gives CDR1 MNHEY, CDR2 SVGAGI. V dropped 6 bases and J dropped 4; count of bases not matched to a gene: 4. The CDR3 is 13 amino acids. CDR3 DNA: TGTGCCAGCAGGCGCGGACAGGGCTATGGCTACACCTTC. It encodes CASRRGQGYGYTF.

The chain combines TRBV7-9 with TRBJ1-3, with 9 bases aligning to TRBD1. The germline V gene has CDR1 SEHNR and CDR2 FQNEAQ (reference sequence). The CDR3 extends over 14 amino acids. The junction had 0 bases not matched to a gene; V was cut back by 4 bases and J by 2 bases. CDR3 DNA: TGTGCCAGCAGCTGGACAGGGGCTGGAAACACCATATATTTT. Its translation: CASSWTGAGNTIYF.

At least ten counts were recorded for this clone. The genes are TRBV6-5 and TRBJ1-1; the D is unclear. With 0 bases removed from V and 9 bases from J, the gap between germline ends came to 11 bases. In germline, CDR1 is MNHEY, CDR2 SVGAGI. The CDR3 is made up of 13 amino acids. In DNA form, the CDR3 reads TGTGCCAGCAGTTACTCGATGGGGAGCAAAGCTTTCTTT. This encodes CASSYSMGSKAFF.

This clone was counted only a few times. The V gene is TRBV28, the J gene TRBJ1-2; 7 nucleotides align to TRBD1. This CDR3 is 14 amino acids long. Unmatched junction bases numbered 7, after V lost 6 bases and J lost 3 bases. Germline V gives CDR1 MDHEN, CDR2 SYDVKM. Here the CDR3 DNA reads TGTGCCAGCAGACTCTCAACAGGGGACTATGGCTACACCTTC. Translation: CASRLSTGDYGYTF.

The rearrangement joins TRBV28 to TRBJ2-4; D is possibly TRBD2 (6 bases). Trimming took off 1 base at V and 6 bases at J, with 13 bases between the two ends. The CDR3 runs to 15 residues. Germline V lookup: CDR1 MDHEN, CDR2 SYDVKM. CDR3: CASSLFGSGRNIQYF. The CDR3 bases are TGTGCCAGCAGTTTATTCGGGAGTGGGCGAAACATTCAGTACTTC.

CDR3: CASSSTRGLDEQFF. In DNA form, the CDR3 reads TGTGCCAGCAGTTCCACGAGGGGGCTGGATGAGCAGTTCTTC. This chain connects TRBV11-2 to TRBJ2-1; 7 positions agree with TRBD1. The CDR3 is 14 amino acids. Trimming removed 6 bases from V and 8 bases from J; junction bases left unmatched: 10. Germline V lookup: CDR1 SGHAT, CDR2 FQNNGV.

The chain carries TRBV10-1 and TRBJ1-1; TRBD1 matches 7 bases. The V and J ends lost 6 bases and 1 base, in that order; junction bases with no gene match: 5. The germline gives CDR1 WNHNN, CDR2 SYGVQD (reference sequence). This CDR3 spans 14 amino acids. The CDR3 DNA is TGCGCCAGCAGCCGGACAGGCGCGAACACTGAAGCTTTCTTT. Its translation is CASSRTGANTEAFF.

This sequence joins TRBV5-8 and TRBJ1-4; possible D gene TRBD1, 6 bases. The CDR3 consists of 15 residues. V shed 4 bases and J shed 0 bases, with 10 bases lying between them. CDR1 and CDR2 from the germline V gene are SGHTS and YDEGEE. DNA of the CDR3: TGTGCCAGCAGCGCCGACAGGTCAACTAATGAAAAACTGTTTTTT. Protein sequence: CASSADRSTNEKLFF.